This T cell receptor beta chain stems from a study of shared clonotypes between healthy human individuals. Assay used: immunoSEQ multiplex PCR; TCRdb lists only in-frame clones, some missing. The sample carries hundreds of thousands of clones, about 95% recorded once. Germline V gene lookup returns CDR1 LNHDA and CDR2 SQIVND (reference sequence). Trimming cost V 6 bases and J 0 bases; bases outside gene matches: 10. The CDR3 contains 18 residues. General study findings and limits: What naive subsets generally showed was a larger estimated richness than memory subsets showed.

As defined, naive CD8 cells were CD45RO-negative and positively selected for CCR7, with terminally differentiated effector memory CD45RA+ cells excluded. Details on this clone: No antigen is known for it.

This receptor was taken from a woman in her 30s in good health. The material sequenced was naive CD8+ T cells sorted from blood. The chain uses TRBV19 and TRBJ1-5; 11 bases align to TRBD1. The CDR3 coding sequence is TGTGCCAGTAGCTCCGGGACAGGGGGTTTCTATAGCAATCAGCCCCAGCATTTT. Translation: CASSSGTGGFYSNQPQHF.